Many counts were recorded for the clone carrying this T cell receptor beta chain. As yet, its antigen is unknown. This record belongs to a study of response to subunit inactivated influenza vaccine. Whole-study results and caveats: The authors suggested that every seasonal influenza vaccination recruits few new T cells.

One entry per CDR3 protein results from TCRdb running MiXCR on the RT-PCR reads. The sample includes 500,000 to 750,000 distinct CDR3 sequences, about 14% seen only once; the top ten take roughly 11%. This CDR3 has 14 amino acids. Germline V gene sequence: CDR1 SGHRS, CDR2 YFSETQ. Trimming took 2 bases from V and 3 from J, leaving 12 bases between them. The J gene is TRBJ2-7, the V gene TRBV5-1; tentative D call: TRBD1 (6 bases). The sequencing here drew on PBMCs from blood, taken 11 to 12 days after vaccination. This TCR was sampled from a middle-aged man who received an inactivated influenza vaccine. The CDR3 DNA follows: TGCGCCAGCAGCTTAGGACAGATATTCTACGAGCAGTACTTC. It codes for CASSLGQIFYEQYF. Together with reference TRBV5-1 and TRBJ2-7, the CDR3 gives the full variable domain: KAGVTQTPRYLIKTRGQQVTLSCSPISGHRSVSWYQQTPGQGLQFLFEYFSETQRNKGNFPGRFSGRQFSNSRSEMNVSTLELGDSALYLCASSLGQIFYEQYFGPGTRLTVT.